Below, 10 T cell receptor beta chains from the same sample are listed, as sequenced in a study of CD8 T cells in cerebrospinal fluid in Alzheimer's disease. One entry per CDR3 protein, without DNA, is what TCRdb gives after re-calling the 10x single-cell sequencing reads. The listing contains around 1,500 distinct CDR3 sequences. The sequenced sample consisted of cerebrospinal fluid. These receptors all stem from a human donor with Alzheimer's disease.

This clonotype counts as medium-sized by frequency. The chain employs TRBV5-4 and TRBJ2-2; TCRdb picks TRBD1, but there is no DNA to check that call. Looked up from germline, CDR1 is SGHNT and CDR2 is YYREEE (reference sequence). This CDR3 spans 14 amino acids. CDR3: CASRSGQNTGELFF.

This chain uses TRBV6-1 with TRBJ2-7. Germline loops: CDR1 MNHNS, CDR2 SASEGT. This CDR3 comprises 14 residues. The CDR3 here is CASSRTSTSYEQYF.

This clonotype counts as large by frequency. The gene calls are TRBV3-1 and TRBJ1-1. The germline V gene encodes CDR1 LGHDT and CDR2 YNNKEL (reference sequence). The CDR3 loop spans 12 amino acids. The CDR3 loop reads CASSVFRGTAFF. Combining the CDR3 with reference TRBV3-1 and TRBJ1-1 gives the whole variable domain DTAVSQTPKYLVTQMGNDKSIKCEQNLGHDTMYWYKQDSKKFLKIMFSYNNKELIINETVPNRFSPKSPDKAHLNLHINSLELGDSAVYFCASSVFRGTAFFGQGTRLTVV.

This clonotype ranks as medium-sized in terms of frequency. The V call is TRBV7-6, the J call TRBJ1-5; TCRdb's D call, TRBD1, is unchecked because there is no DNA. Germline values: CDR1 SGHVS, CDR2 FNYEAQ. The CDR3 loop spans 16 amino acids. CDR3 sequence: CASSRSRGGAGQPQHF.

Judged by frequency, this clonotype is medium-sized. The CDR3 loop reads CASSFRERETQYF. V gene TRBV4-1 combines with J gene TRBJ2-5. This CDR3 comprises 13 residues. Germline assignment: CDR1 MGHRA and CDR2 YSYEKL.

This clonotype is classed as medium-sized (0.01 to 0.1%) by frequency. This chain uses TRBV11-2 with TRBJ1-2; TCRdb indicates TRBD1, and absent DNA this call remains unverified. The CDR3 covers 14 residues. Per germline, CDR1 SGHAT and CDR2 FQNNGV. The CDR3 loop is CASSAGTGRYGYTF.

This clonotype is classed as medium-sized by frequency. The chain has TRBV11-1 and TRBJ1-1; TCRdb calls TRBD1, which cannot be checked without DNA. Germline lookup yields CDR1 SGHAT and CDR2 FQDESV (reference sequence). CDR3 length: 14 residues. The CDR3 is CASSPRTGETEAFF.

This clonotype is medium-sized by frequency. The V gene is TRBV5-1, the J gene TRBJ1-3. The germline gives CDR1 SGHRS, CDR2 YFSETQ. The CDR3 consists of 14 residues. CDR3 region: CASSPSGPGNTIYF.

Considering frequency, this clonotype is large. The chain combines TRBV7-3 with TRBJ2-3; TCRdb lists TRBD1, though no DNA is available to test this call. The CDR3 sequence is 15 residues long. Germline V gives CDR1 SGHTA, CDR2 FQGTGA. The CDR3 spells CASSFQAGAADTQYF. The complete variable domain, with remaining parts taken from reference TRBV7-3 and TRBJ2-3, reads GAGVSQTPSNKVTEKGKYVELRCDPISGHTALYWYRQSLGQGPEFLIYFQGTGAADDSGLPNDRFFAVRPEGSVSTLKIQRTERGDSAVYLCASSFQAGAADTQYFGPGTRLTVL.

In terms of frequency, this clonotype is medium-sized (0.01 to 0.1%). CDR3 protein: CASSLARPLYGYTF. The J gene is TRBJ1-2, the V gene TRBV5-6. The CDR3 consists of 14 residues. CDR1 and CDR2 (germline): SGHDT, YYEEEE.